This T cell receptor (beta chain) was retrieved from a study of regulatory T cells in long-lasting Graves disease listed by TCRdb under 2021. Concerning the study at large: Persistent Graves' disease was defined as persistently positive TSH receptor autoantibodies together with antithyroid drug treatment for over 5 years. The study took place in China and was registered as a clinical trial. Peripheral blood TCR sequencing and RNA sequencing compared persistent Graves' disease patients with newly diagnosed Graves' disease patients. Antithyroid drugs had been taken for 8.5 to 11 years on average by persistent Graves' disease patients in the clinical cohort. A total of 33 samples underwent TCR sequencing, from about 13 patients with persistent Graves' disease and 20 or so patients with newly diagnosed Graves' disease. General conclusions and limits of the study: Persistent disease showed preferential use of TRBV28, TRBJ1-2 and TRBJ2-5, whereas newly diagnosed disease favored TRBV20-1 and TRBJ2-1. Sequencing and analysis were restricted to the TCR beta chain. Compared with newly diagnosed patients, persistent Graves' disease patients had lower TCR Shannon entropy and fewer highly expanded clones, which suggests clonal expansion. Because the primary lesion, thyroid tissue, could not be accessed, the study looked at peripheral blood alone. A larger number of public clonotypes was shared among persistent patients (more than 2,500) than among newly diagnosed patients (more than 850). The authors noted that the small sample size was a limitation that may lower accuracy.

Interpreted using the paper, the time point label stands for: persistent/refractory GD, antithyroid drugs over 5 years with positive TRAb. For both TCR sequencing and RNA sequencing, RNA was extracted from PBMCs using TRIzol. The diagnosis of Graves' disease followed American Thyroid Association guidelines. Recruitment of patients was carried out at an endocrinology department in Xi'an, China. Each patient gave approximately 10 milliliters of peripheral blood, collected in an EDTA anticoagulant tube. Ficoll Paque Plus density gradient separation was used to isolate PBMCs, and no additional T cell sorting was done. An Agilent 2100 Bioanalyzer and agarose gel were used to check RNA quality, while a NanoDrop 2000 measured RNA concentration. The CDR3, cysteine through phenylalanine, is 14 amino acids long. Only CDR3 DNA remains: 42 bases, in frame from the first base. The germline V gene (reference sequence) yields SGHKS for CDR1 and YYEKEE for CDR2. V is clipped by 1 base and J by 0 bases, and the sequence between their germline boundaries is 5 bases long.

This clonotype was recorded at least ten times. The specificity of this receptor is unknown. No base quality information exists; no much larger clone differs at one position. The library was made by multiplex PCR. The data were produced on an Illumina HiSeq 4000. To build TCR beta libraries, CDR3 regions were amplified by Arm-PCR using iRepertoire HTBI primers. Before sequencing, the PCR products went through gel purification. The paper's data handling went like this. Across samples, approximately 68 TRBV and 14 TRBJ segments were identified and used for gene usage analysis of CDR3 amino acid clonotypes. Filtered high-quality paired reads were merged into contigs using COPE and FqMerger. BLAST was used to align contigs to IMGT TRBV, TRBD and TRBJ reference genes, with CDR3 defined following IMGT. Clonotypes above 0.1% frequency were classified as highly expanded clones. Shannon entropy was used to measure repertoire diversity, and the Gini coefficient was used to measure V-J evenness. A clonotype found in more than one individual was treated as public. Starting from the raw public reads, TCRdb applied fastp trimming at Q25, assembled clones with MiXCR and retained in-frame beta chains. Identical CDR3 proteins give one entry, which carries the most common genes and DNA. The V and J calls follow TCRdb's processing rather than the paper's. The sample data list over 300,000 distinct CDR3 sequences, and about 18% of these were observed just once. In total, the top ten clones hold around 30% of the sample.

Material: peripheral blood mononuclear cells (PBMCs), obtained when the disease was refractory, from a patient treated with antithyroid drugs. This clonotype was obtained from a female donor with Graves disease. The sequence links TRBV5-5 to TRBJ1-5; confidence is insufficient to name the D gene. The DNA is as follows: TGTGCCAGCAGCTTGTATGATAGCAATCAGCCCCAGCATTTT. It encodes CASSLYDSNQPQHF.